These 2 T cell receptor beta chains came from one sample sequenced in a study of blood T cell repertoires in COVID-19. Clones were sequenced by immunoSEQ multiplex PCR, and TCRdb holds only the in-frame ones, with some missing. The data hold roughly 100,000 clones, with roughly 84% observed a single time. The material sequenced was peripheral blood. Receptor source: a human donor in a cohort sampled during active or convalescent COVID-19.

This chain joins TRBV5-1 and TRBJ2-1; 12 nucleotides line up with TRBD1. The V and J ends lost 4 bases and 8 bases, in that order; junction bases with no gene match: 7. This CDR3 region has 15 residues. Germline-derived CDR1 and CDR2 are SGHRS and YFSETQ. DNA for the CDR3: TGCGCCAGCAGCCCCGGGACAGGGGGCTGGTATGAGCAGTTCTTC. Protein product: CASSPGTGGWYEQFF. Looking up the rest from reference TRBV5-1 and TRBJ2-1 gives the full variable domain: KAGVTQTPRYLIKTRGQQVTLSCSPISGHRSVSWYQQTPGQGLQFLFEYFSETQRNKGNFPGRFSGRQFSNSRSEMNVSTLELGDSALYLCASSPGTGGWYEQFFGPGTRLTVL.

This chain links TRBV7-2 with TRBJ2-3, with 7 positions matching TRBD1. The V and J ends lost 8 bases and 1 base, in that order; junction bases with no gene match: 12. Germline assignment: CDR1 SGHTA and CDR2 FQGNSA. CDR3 length equals 16 residues. CDR3 in amino acids: CASLKGAGVRTDTQYF. In DNA form, the CDR3 reads TGTGCCAGCTTGAAGGGGGCAGGGGTACGCACAGATACGCAGTATTTT. Full variable domain (rest looked up from reference TRBV7-2 and TRBJ2-3): GAGVSQSPSNKVTEKGKDVELRCDPISGHTALYWYRQSLGQGLEFLIYFQGNSAPDKSGLPSDRFSAERTGGSVSTLTIQRTQQEDSAVYLCASLKGAGVRTDTQYFGPGTRLTVL.